The 2 T cell receptor delta chains given below trace back to one sample, sequenced in a study of delta chain sequences of gamma delta T cells. TCRdb re-called clones from the 5' RACE reads via CATT. The table has fewer than 900 delta-chain clones, approximately 22% seen once. The sequencing sample was made of either unsorted cells or a sorted T cell fraction (not recorded which). The source of these receptors is a human donor in good health.

A remark on this clone: One end of the junction is discordant with germline, which a read error may explain. The rearrangement links TRDV2 to TRDJ1; 9 nucleotides match TRDD3. Germline V CDR1 and CDR2: GEAIGNYY, EKD. The CDR3 is made up of 21 amino acids. As DNA, the CDR3 is TGTGCCTGTGACACCCTCCGGCCTACGCGACTGGGGGACCCGTACACCGATAAACCCATCTTT. Translating it yields CACDTLRPTRLGDPYTDKPIF.

The chain is built from TRDV2 and TRDJ1; TRDD3 matches at 13 bases. The length of the CDR3 is 20 residues. Germline assignment: CDR1 GEAIGNYY and CDR2 EKD. The ends lost 1 base at V and 0 bases at J; junction bases unmatched: 13. The CDR3 region is CACDTLTGGYGGSYTDKLIF. The CDR3 coding sequence is TGTGCCTGTGACACTCTTACTGGGGGATACGGGGGATCGTACACCGATAAACTCATCTTT.